This T cell receptor beta chain was identified in a study of T cell repertoires in cytomegalovirus infection. Across the whole study: Through public TCR beta signatures, both CMV infection and matching HLA type were indicated. Study-wide points: Pooled public TCR beta family frequency picked out CMV carriers with the relevant HLA. HLA-C-restricted CMV-specific TCR beta clonotypes were dominant in the ex vivo response.

As to this clonotype: Its antigen remains unidentified.

Trimming shortened V by 0 bases and J by 5 bases, and 28 bases separated the two germline ends. CDR1 and CDR2 (germline): DFQATT, SNEGSKA (reference sequence). There are 19 residues in the CDR3. TCRdb re-derived calls from the reads in MiXCR, one entry per CDR3 protein. The sample shows 450,000 to 550,000 distinct CDR3 sequences, about 17% of them seen only once. The sample comprised CD8+ T cells from PBMCs. This chain links TRBV20-1 with TRBJ2-5; D may be TRBD2 (7 bases). The TCR was taken from a human donor in good health (CMV status not recorded). Some clones in this sample may be carry-over from other donors' samples. The CDR3 reads CSARDVWAQPGGPEETQYF. DNA of the CDR3: TGCAGTGCTAGAGATGTATGGGCCCAGCCCGGGGGGCCGGAGGAGACCCAGTACTTC.